These 11 T cell receptor beta chains share one sample of origin, sequenced in a study of blood T cell repertoires in COVID-19. The table came from immunoSEQ multiplex PCR; TCRdb's copy has only in-frame clones and leaves some out. The sample holds under 350,000 clones; 80% to 90% are singletons and the top ten take around 4.5%. Source material: PBMCs or T cells enriched from blood (not recorded which). Receptor source: a woman aged 40 to 55 with acute COVID-19.

The chain couples TRBV6-4 to TRBJ1-6, with D possibly matching TRBD1 (5 bases). The CDR3 loop spans 15 amino acids. CDR1 is MRHNA and CDR2 is SNTAGT in the germline V gene. V dropped 0 bases and J dropped 5 bases, with 8 bases sitting between them. CDR3 amino acids: CASSDSGGNNSPLHF. CDR3 coding DNA: TGTGCCAGCAGTGACTCCGGGGGAAATAATTCACCCCTCCACTTT.

The rearrangement links TRBV28 to TRBJ1-4, with 9 bases matching TRBD1. Germline V lookup: CDR1 MDHEN, CDR2 SYDVKM. This CDR3 comprises 15 residues. V shed 5 bases and J 7 bases; nucleotides not matched to a gene: 8. The CDR3 nucleotides are TGTGCCAGCAGTCGATACAGGGGGCAGGGTGAAAAACTGTTTTTT. Translation: CASSRYRGQGEKLFF.

The J gene is TRBJ2-7, the V gene TRBV7-2; D remains unclear. The V gene's germline CDR1 is SGHTA and CDR2 FQGNSA. CDR3 length: 14 residues. V gave up 6 bases and J gave up 3 bases, with 15 bases separating them. The CDR3 protein is CASSPGLQGYEQYF. In nucleotides, the CDR3 is TGTGCCAGCAGTCCGGGTCTGCAAGGCTACGAGCAGTACTTC.

The chain joins TRBV7-9 to TRBJ1-6, with 8 positions matching TRBD1. The CDR3 has 15 amino acids. CDR1 and CDR2 (germline): SEHNR, FQNEAQ (reference sequence). V shed 1 base and J 7 bases; nucleotides not matched to a gene: 3. CDR3 protein: CASSLGDRTNSPLHF. For the CDR3, the DNA is TGTGCCAGCAGCTTAGGGGACAGGACAAATTCACCCCTCCACTTT.

V and J are TRBV3-1 (or the pseudogene TRBV3-2) and TRBJ1-2; 7 bases line up with TRBD1. This CDR3 is built from 15 residues. Unmatched junction bases numbered 19, after V lost 4 bases and J lost 14 bases. Germline CDR1 is LGHDT and CDR2 is YNNKEL (reference sequence). The CDR3 coding sequence is TGTGCCAGCAGCCCAACCACTGGACAGGTTCGAAAAAAAACCTTC. It yields the protein CASSPTTGQVRKKTF.

V gene TRBV5-6 combines with J gene TRBJ2-5, with 11 bases matching TRBD2. The germline V gene encodes CDR1 SGHDT and CDR2 YYEEEE. The CDR3 runs 16 residues. Trimming took 4 bases from V and 1 from J; bases not matched to a gene: 6. CDR3 coding DNA: TGTGCCAGCAGCGGGACTAGCGGTGAACTCCAAGAGACCCAGTACTTC. Translating gives CASSGTSGELQETQYF.

The chain recombines TRBV5-1 with TRBJ1-5; 7 nucleotides match TRBD1. The V and J ends lost 0 bases and 0 bases, in that order; junction bases with no gene match: 9. The CDR3 extends over 18 amino acids. CDR1 SGHRS and CDR2 YFSETQ come from the germline V gene. The CDR3, as DNA: TGCGCCAGCAGCTTGGCCGAGACAGGGAGAGATAGCAATCAGCCCCAGCATTTT. This translates into CASSLAETGRDSNQPQHF.

The chain combines TRBV2 with TRBJ1-3; D not resolved. Germline V gene sequence: CDR1 SNHLY, CDR2 FYNNEI. The CDR3 runs to 15 residues. The germline V and J ends were trimmed by 10 bases and 0 bases, with 16 bases remaining between them. This CDR3 is CATSIGIHSGNTIYF. CDR3 sequence (DNA): TGTGCCACCTCGATTGGCATACACTCTGGAAACACCATATATTTT. Combining the CDR3 with reference TRBV2 and TRBJ1-3 gives the whole variable domain EPEVTQTPSHQVTQMGQEVILRCVPISNHLYFYWYRQILGQKVEFLVSFYNNEISEKSEIFDDQFSVERPDGSNFTLKIRSTKLEDSAMYFCATSIGIHSGNTIYFGEGSWLTVV.

The CDR3 DNA reads TGTGCCAGCAGCCGATCGACAGGGGGCTTATACAATGAGCAGTTCTTC. It encodes CASSRSTGGLYNEQFF. The chain is built from TRBV7-9 and TRBJ2-1; 10 bases align to TRBD1. The V and J ends lost 5 bases and 4 bases, in that order; junction bases with no gene match: 8. The CDR3 runs to 16 residues. Germline assignment: CDR1 SEHNR and CDR2 FQNEAQ (reference sequence).

This clone has a single count. The chain couples TRBV2 to TRBJ1-3; 8 nucleotides agree with TRBD1. The V and J ends lost 6 bases and 2 bases, in that order; junction bases with no gene match: 3. Germline V gene data show CDR1 as SNHLY and CDR2 as FYNNEI. The CDR3 is 14 residues long. The CDR3 bases are TGTGCCAGCAGGGACAGGGTGGCTGGAAACACCATATATTTT. It specifies CASRDRVAGNTIYF. Full variable domain (rest looked up from reference TRBV2 and TRBJ1-3): EPEVTQTPSHQVTQMGQEVILRCVPISNHLYFYWYRQILGQKVEFLVSFYNNEISEKSEIFDDQFSVERPDGSNFTLKIRSTKLEDSAMYFCASRDRVAGNTIYFGEGSWLTVV.

The rearrangement links TRBV19 to TRBJ2-4; a weak D match, TRBD1 (6 bases). Per the germline V gene, CDR1 is LNHDA and CDR2 is SQIVND (reference sequence). V dropped 7 bases and J dropped 6 bases, with 19 bases sitting between them. The CDR3 runs to 15 residues. The CDR3 is CASKEAGEIRNIQYF. The CDR3, as DNA: TGTGCCAGTAAAGAGGCAGGGGAGATAAGAAACATTCAGTACTTC. Looking up the rest from reference TRBV19 and TRBJ2-4 gives the full variable domain: DGGITQSPKYLFRKEGQNVTLSCEQNLNHDAMYWYRQDPGQGLRLIYYSQIVNDFQKGDIAEGYSVSREKKESFPLTVTSAQKNPTAFYLCASKEAGEIRNIQYFGAGTRLSVL.